These 9 T cell receptor beta chains were sequenced from one sample in a study of CD8 T cells in ankylosing spondylitis. MiXCR, run by TCRdb on the 5' RACE reads, gives a single entry per CDR3 protein. The repertoire holds roughly 120,000 distinct CDR3 sequences, with more than 6.5% as singletons. The specimen sequenced was blood, either unsorted or a sorted T cell fraction (not recorded which). Receptors were obtained from a male donor with ankylosing spondylitis or in good health (not recorded which).

This clonotype was counted at least ten times. V gene TRBV28 combines with J gene TRBJ2-1; D is perhaps TRBD1 or TRBD2 (5 bases each). Germline CDR1 and CDR2: MDHEN and SYDVKM. V was shortened by 10 bases and J by 8 bases, with 21 bases between the two germline ends. This CDR3 region has 14 residues. CDR3 amino acids: CATSRQFGSDEQFF. The DNA of the CDR3 is TGTGCCACCTCACGACAGTTCGGTAGCGATGAGCAGTTCTTC.

Ten or more counts support this clonotype. V gene TRBV3-1 combines with J gene TRBJ2-3; TRBD2 agrees at 9 bases. V lost 2 bases, J lost 0 bases, and 6 bases stayed unmatched. The germline CDR1 and CDR2 sequences are LGHDT and YNNKEL (reference sequence). CDR3 length: 17 amino acids. Written as DNA, the CDR3 is TGTGCCAGCAGCCAAAGCGGGGGGACCCCTAGCACAGATACGCAGTATTTT. It specifies CASSQSGGTPSTDTQYF.

This clonotype was seen ten or more times. V is TRBV7-2 and J is TRBJ2-3; 9 bases fit TRBD1. V shed 2 bases and J 3 bases; nucleotides not matched to a gene: 3. Germline V CDR1 and CDR2: SGHTA, FQGNSA. The CDR3 contains 15 residues. CDR3 in DNA: TGTGCCAGCAGCTTATCGGGACAGGGAACAGATACGCAGTATTTT. Amino acids: CASSLSGQGTDTQYF. The full variable domain, rest sourced from reference TRBV7-2 and TRBJ2-3, is GAGVSQSPSNKVTEKGKDVELRCDPISGHTALYWYRQSLGQGLEFLIYFQGNSAPDKSGLPSDRFSAERTGGSVSTLTIQRTQQEDSAVYLCASSLSGQGTDTQYFGPGTRLTVL.

This clonotype was observed many times. The chain recombines TRBV30 with TRBJ1-5, with TRBD1 matching over 8 bases. This CDR3 is built from 11 residues. Germline V CDR1 and CDR2: GTSNPN, SVGIG (reference sequence). Trimming at V came to 6 bases and at J to 7 bases, leaving 2 bases not matched to a gene. CDR3 DNA: TGTGCCTGCGGACAGGGCCAGCCCCAGCATTTT. Protein: CACGQGQPQHF.

This clonotype was observed many times. The J gene is TRBJ1-4, the V gene TRBV4-1; 8 nucleotides match TRBD1. V gave up 2 bases and J gave up 10 bases; unmatched junction bases: 9. The CDR3 runs to 15 residues. Per germline, CDR1 MGHRA and CDR2 YSYEKL. The CDR3 coding sequence is TGCGCCAGCAGCCAACTCCGGGACAGGCCGGGAAAACTGTTTTTT. Amino acid sequence: CASSQLRDRPGKLFF.

This clonotype came up many times. V and J are TRBV7-2 and TRBJ1-5; TRBD1 agrees at 8 bases. CDR1 and CDR2 (germline): SGHTA, FQGNSA. This CDR3 has 16 amino acids. J was trimmed by 2 bases and V by 2 bases; bases with no gene match: 5. CDR3 nucleotide sequence: TGTGCCAGCAGCTTATGGTCGGACAGGGGCAATCAGCCCCAGCATTTT. Protein sequence: CASSLWSDRGNQPQHF.

This clonotype was counted at least ten times. The chain is built from TRBV12-5 and TRBJ2-1; 11 nucleotides line up with TRBD2. Germline CDR1 and CDR2: LGHNT and FRNRAP. V gave up 7 bases and J gave up 9 bases; unmatched junction bases: 5. This CDR3 is built from 13 residues. CDR3 loop: CASAGGTSGEQFF. Here the CDR3 DNA reads TGTGCTAGTGCCGGAGGGACTAGCGGTGAGCAGTTCTTC.

There are many counts of this clonotype. V usage is TRBV14 and J usage is TRBJ2-6, with D possibly being TRBD1 (5 bases). This CDR3 contains 17 residues. The germline V and J ends were trimmed by 0 bases and 3 bases, with 12 bases remaining between them. In germline, CDR1 is SGHDN, CDR2 FVKESK. The CDR3 DNA is TGTGCCAGCAGCCAAGATTTGGCAGGGTTTGGGGCCAACGTCCTGACTTTC. Its protein product is CASSQDLAGFGANVLTF.

At least ten counts were recorded for this clonotype. The chain employs TRBV20-1 and TRBJ2-7, with D possibly being TRBD1 (5 bases). The V gene's germline CDR1 is DFQATT and CDR2 SNEGSKA (reference sequence). The CDR3 has 13 amino acids. With 6 bases removed from V and 3 bases from J, the gap between germline ends came to 15 bases. The CDR3 sequence: CSARAGLNYEQYF. Here the CDR3 DNA reads TGCAGTGCCAGGGCCGGTTTGAACTACGAGCAGTACTTC.